This paragraph reports one T cell receptor beta chain. Its target antigen remains unknown. No per-base quality is available; no much larger clone lies one base away. Each collaborating institution followed its own protocols to collect whole blood in K2EDTA tubes. For TCRbeta analysis, collaborators shipped samples as frozen whole blood, isolated PBMCs, or DNA extracted from either of those sample types. Counted from cysteine to phenylalanine, this CDR3 has 13 amino acids. The kept DNA is CDR3 alone, 39 bases in frame from the first base. Relative to germline, V is 3 bases shorter and J is 6 bases shorter, with 9 bases between their ends. CDR1 is given as KGHDR and CDR2 as SFDVKD, both from the germline V gene. The sample comes from a study of blood T cell repertoires in COVID-19 (TCRdb year 2020). Looking at the study overall: Samples from collaborators originated in the United States, Italy and Spain and spanned both the acute and convalescent phases of COVID-19. The material from the prospective study consisted of cDNA or gDNA derived from T cells, B-cell-depleted T cells, or PBMCs. The dataset comprised deeply sampled blood TCRbeta repertoires from subjects exposed to, actively infected with, or recovered from COVID-19. The repertoires were made available in a free public database intended to serve as a resource for research on the immune response to SARS-CoV-2. The samples were drawn from two sources: the first 160 participants of the ongoing ImmuneRACE study, and over 1,000 subjects contributed by 6 global collaborators. The sample metadata nearly always contained a de-identified subject ID, COVID-19 status, age in years and sex. Where available, HLA class I and class II types were taken from metadata supplied by the sample provider and were not determined by assay-based typing.

The immunoSEQ Assay, a bias-controlled multiplex PCR, was used to amplify TCRbeta CDR3 regions from genomic DNA. Per the original workflow: The number of nucleated cells in each sample was estimated by amplification of reference gene primers within the assay. Sequence reads were collapsed and filtered to measure the absolute abundance of every unique TCRbeta CDR3 rearrangement. Productive Simpson clonality was computed per sample as the square root of Simpson's diversity index over productive rearrangements. The immuneACCESS repertoire file appears here via TCRdb, limited to in-frame rearrangements. These files lack a portion of the clones; in checked studies, under half of the deficit traces to unresolved V genes, and the cause of the others is not known. V and J calls and clone size are given by that table; D and trimming were obtained from the DNA. In all, the sample holds 200,000 to 250,000 clones, and approximately 84% of those were seen once. The top ten constitute 1.9% of the sample.

Results the study describes overall, beyond this receptor: Clinical and demographic metadata were provided uncurated, with the amount varying by source and participant.

The clonotype comes from a man aged 40-55 years with active or convalescent COVID-19. The specimen sequenced was peripheral blood. The chain links TRBV24-1 with TRBJ2-3; TRBD2 is a weak D gene call, 5 bases matching. Here is the DNA: TGTGCCACCAGTGATCCAGGACTGGATACGCAGTATTTT. It translates to CATSDPGLDTQYF.